This entry concerns a single T cell receptor (beta chain). The target antigen is unknown. Repertoires were generated with immunoSEQ multiplex PCR, while TCRdb's copy carries only in-frame clones and drops some. The repertoire holds around 130,000 clones, with 92% as singletons. CDR3 length: 16 residues. V was trimmed by 0 bases and J by 6 bases, leaving 15 bases between them. In germline, CDR1 is LGHNA, CDR2 YSLEER. The sample originates from a study of T cell responses to AZD1222 COVID-19 vaccine. Study outcomes and limitations: Spike-specific TCR breadth and depth rose after two AZD1222 doses. In the spike-specific TCR repertoire, nearly half reportedly target unmutated variant regions.

The rearrangement joins TRBV4-3 to TRBJ2-1; D is undetermined. The clonotype originates from an adult in good health. The sequencing used peripheral blood, collected on day 0 of AZD1222 vaccination. CDR3 protein: CASSQDFGSVSNEQFF. The CDR3 bases are TGCGCCAGCAGCCAAGATTTCGGCTCCGTTTCCAATGAGCAGTTCTTC.